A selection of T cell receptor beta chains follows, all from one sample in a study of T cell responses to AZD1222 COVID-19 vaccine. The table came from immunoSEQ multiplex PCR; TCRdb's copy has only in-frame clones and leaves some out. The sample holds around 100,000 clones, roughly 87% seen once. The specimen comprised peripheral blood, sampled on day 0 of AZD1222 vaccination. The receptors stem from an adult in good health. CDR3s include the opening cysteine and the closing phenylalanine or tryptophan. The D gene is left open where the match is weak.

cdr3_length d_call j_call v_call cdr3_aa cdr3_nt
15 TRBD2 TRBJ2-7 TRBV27 CASSLAGLGSYEQYF TGTGCCAGCAGTTTGGCGGGACTAGGTTCCTACGAGCAGTACTTC
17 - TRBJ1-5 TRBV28 CASSFLFNFGGYQPQHF TGTGCCAGCAGTTTCCTTTTTAATTTTGGGGGTTATCAGCCCCAGCATTTT
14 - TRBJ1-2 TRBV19 CASSLAGNLYGYTF TGTGCCAGTAGTCTGGCAGGGAATCTCTATGGCTACACCTTC
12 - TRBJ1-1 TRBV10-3 CAISEINTEAFF TGTGCCATCAGTGAAATAAACACTGAAGCTTTCTTT
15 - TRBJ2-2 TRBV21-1 CASSPGTVDTGELFF TGTGCCAGCAGCCCCGGGACAGTAGACACCGGGGAGCTGTTTTTT
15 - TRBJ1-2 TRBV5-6 CASSLGLAGNYGYTF TGTGCCAGCAGCTTGGGGTTGGCTGGGAACTATGGCTACACCTTC
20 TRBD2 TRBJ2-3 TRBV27 CASSPFIPDGTSGRTDTQYF TGTGCCAGCAGTCCATTTATCCCAGACGGGACTAGCGGGAGAACAGATACGCAGTATTTT
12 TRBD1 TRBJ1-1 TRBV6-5 CASSPRQGEAFF TGTGCCAGCAGCCCAAGACAGGGGGAAGCTTTCTTT
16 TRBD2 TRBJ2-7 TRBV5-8 CASSSGLAGGSYEQYF TGTGCCAGCAGCTCGGGACTAGCGGGAGGTTCCTACGAGCAGTACTTC
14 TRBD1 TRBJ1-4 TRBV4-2 CASSPGTGDEKLFF TGTGCCAGCAGCCCCGGGACAGGGGATGAAAAACTGTTTTTT
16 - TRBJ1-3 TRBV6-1 CASSEVSAASGNTIYF TGTGCCAGCAGTGAAGTATCAGCAGCCTCTGGAAACACCATATATTTT
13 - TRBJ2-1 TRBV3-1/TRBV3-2 CASSQETSRGQFF TGTGCCAGCAGCCAAGAGACAAGCCGCGGGCAGTTCTTC
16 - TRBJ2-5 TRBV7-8 CASSLSSGGSEETQYF TGTGCCAGCAGCTTGAGTAGCGGAGGATCCGAAGAGACCCAGTACTTC